These 6 T cell receptor beta chains share one sample of origin, sequenced in a study of vaccination effects on CD4 cells after COVID-19. Sequencing was performed with immunoSEQ multiplex PCR; in TCRdb, only in-frame clones are kept and a portion is missing. The table shows 30,000 to 40,000 clones, with 60% to 75% occurring only once. Their cognate antigens are unknown. Ahead of sequencing, the ViraFEST assay grew antigen-specific CD4+ T cells using viral peptide pools. The culture ran for around nine days, and then CD4+ T cells were isolated. Nobody among the vaccine recipients had prior SARS-CoV-2 infection (nucleocapsid antibodies were negative). The starting material was CD4+ T cells from PBMCs cultured with HCoV-OC43 spike peptides, obtained before COVID-19 vaccination. Subset specified: HCoV-OC43 spike overlapping peptide pool stimulation. The source of these receptors is a human donor who received a COVID-19 vaccine.

V is TRBV19 and J is TRBJ1-2; 7 nucleotides match TRBD1. The trim removed 7 bases at V and 7 bases at J, leaving 18 bases unmatched. The CDR3 has 16 amino acids. The germline CDR1 and CDR2 sequences are LNHDA and SQIVND (reference sequence). CDR3 in DNA: TGTGCCAGTAAGGGGACAGCGACTACCCGCCCGGGTGGCTACACCTTC. Translation gives CASKGTATTRPGGYTF.

The chain employs TRBV9 and TRBJ2-3; 11 bases match TRBD2. V lost 0 bases, J lost 4 bases, and 7 bases stayed unmatched. The V gene's germline CDR1 is SGDLS and CDR2 YYNGEE. The CDR3 is made up of 17 amino acids. The CDR3 DNA reads TGTGCCAGCAGCGTAGGGGTTAGCGGGGGGGTCCCAGATACGCAGTATTTT. Translating it yields CASSVGVSGGVPDTQYF.

This clone appeared a few times. The chain's CDR3 is CASSQVRGQNYGYTF. CDR3 in DNA: TGTGCCAGCAGCCAAGTCCGGGGACAGAACTATGGCTACACCTTC. V and J are TRBV14 and TRBJ1-2; 7 nucleotides match TRBD1. Germline V gene lookup returns CDR1 SGHDN and CDR2 FVKESK. The J segment lost 2 bases and the V segment lost 1 base, leaving 4 bases of the junction unmatched. The CDR3 consists of 15 residues.

The chain couples TRBV7-2 to TRBJ2-3; possibly TRBD2 for D (6 bases). The CDR3 runs to 17 residues. The V and J ends lost 0 bases and 4 bases respectively, with 17 bases between them. Germline V gene lookup returns CDR1 SGHTA and CDR2 FQGNSA. In DNA form, the CDR3 reads TGTGCCAGCAGCTTAGCCCTCTTGGACTATCCTCCAGATACGCAGTATTTT. Residues: CASSLALLDYPPDTQYF.

This CDR3 reads CASSFSREVTDTQYF. The DNA of the CDR3 is TGTGCCAGCAGTTTTAGCAGGGAGGTCACAGATACGCAGTATTTT. The chain has TRBV28 and TRBJ2-3; a possible D gene is TRBD2 (6 bases). The CDR3 loop spans 15 amino acids. Per germline, CDR1 MDHEN and CDR2 SYDVKM. The V end lost 3 bases, the J end lost 2 bases, and 12 bases lay between the germline ends.

The chain is built from TRBV5-1 and TRBJ2-2, with D unresolved. CDR3 length: 13 residues. Germline V gene lookup returns CDR1 SGHRS and CDR2 YFSETQ. This chain's CDR3 is CASSPPNTGELFF. The DNA for the CDR3 is TGCGCTTCCTCTCCGCCGAACACCGGGGAGCTGTTTTTT.